The T cell receptor beta chain described here comes from a study of technical replicates of blood from four donors. Profiling relied on immunoSEQ multiplex PCR, and the TCRdb table lists in-frame clones only, not all of them. The sample lists 60,000 to 90,000 clones, roughly 96% occurring once. The CDR3 spans 18 residues. CDR1 LNHDA and CDR2 SQIVND come from the germline V gene (reference sequence). Trimming at V came to 4 bases and at J to 2 bases, leaving 13 bases not matched to a gene. Sequenced input: T cells isolated from PBMCs. This TCR derives from a human donor in good health. The gene calls are TRBV19 and TRBJ2-7; 11 positions match TRBD2. CDR3 loop: CASSRRGLAGRETYEQYF. CDR3 DNA sequence: TGTGCCAGTAGTAGACGCGGACTAGCGGGCCGAGAGACCTACGAGCAGTACTTC. Complete variable domain (other parts from reference TRBV19 and TRBJ2-7): DGGITQSPKYLFRKEGQNVTLSCEQNLNHDAMYWYRQDPGQGLRLIYYSQIVNDFQKGDIAEGYSVSREKKESFPLTVTSAQKNPTAFYLCASSRRGLAGRETYEQYFGPGTRLTVT.